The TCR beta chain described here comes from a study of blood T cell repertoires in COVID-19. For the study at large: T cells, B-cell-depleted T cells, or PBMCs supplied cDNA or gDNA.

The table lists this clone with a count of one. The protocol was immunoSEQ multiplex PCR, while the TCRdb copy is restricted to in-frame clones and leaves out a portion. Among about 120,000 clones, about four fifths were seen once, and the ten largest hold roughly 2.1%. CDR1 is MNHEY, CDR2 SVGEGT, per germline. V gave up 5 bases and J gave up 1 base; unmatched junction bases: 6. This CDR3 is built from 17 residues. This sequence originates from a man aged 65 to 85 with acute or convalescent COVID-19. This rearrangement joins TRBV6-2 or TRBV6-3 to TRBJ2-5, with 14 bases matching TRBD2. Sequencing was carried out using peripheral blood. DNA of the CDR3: TGTGCCAGCAGTCACGGGACTAGCGGGGGAACCCAAGAGACCCAGTACTTC. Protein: CASSHGTSGGTQETQYF.